This record covers a single TCR beta chain. Its antigen is undetermined. The length of the CDR3 is 13 residues. V gave up 6 bases and J gave up 5 bases; unmatched junction bases: 6. CDR1 and CDR2 from the germline V gene are SQVTM and ANQGSEA. Sequencing was performed with immunoSEQ multiplex PCR; in TCRdb, only in-frame clones are kept and a portion is missing. The table lists about 51,000 clones, approximately 80% of them singletons, with 2% to 2.5% in the top ten. This record comes from a study of radiotherapy plus CTLA-4 blockade in lung cancer. Looking at the study overall: Among patients, approximately 19% showed objective responses, and about 31% had disease control. Notes on the study in general: According to reports, early shifts in blood T cell clones, alongside interferon-beta, forecast response most accurately. In blood, after radiotherapy plus ipilimumab, tumor-derived TCR clones expanded.

Lung cancer patients with chemo-refractory metastatic non-small-cell disease were given focal radiation plus CTLA-4 blockade with ipilimumab. The sequence came from a human donor with non-small cell lung cancer whose response to radiotherapy plus ipilimumab could not be evaluated. The sample in question was peripheral blood, obtained from a patient treated with radiotherapy plus ipilimumab. V and J are TRBV29-1 and TRBJ1-5; 8 nucleotides agree with TRBD1. This chain's CDR3 is CSVQGAGDQPQHF. In DNA, the CDR3 is TGCAGCGTCCAGGGGGCGGGGGATCAGCCCCAGCATTTT.